This TCR beta chain was sequenced in a study of cytomegalovirus exposure and HLA in healthy donors (dated by TCRdb to the late 2010s). As for the study more broadly: According to a later analysis, the 120 validation repertoires were produced on the same platform as the 700 or so repertoires of the first cohort. The study aimed to test whether signatures of past pathogen exposure could be identified by cataloging public T cell receptors. Along with the roughly 670-subject first cohort, a separate validation cohort of over a hundred different subjects was used. The study combined high-throughput TCR immunosequencing, statistical association of individual TCRs with disease status, and machine learning to predict cytomegalovirus infection status.

Library creation used the immunoSEQ multiplex PCR assay. For the original study's pipeline: To diagnose cytomegalovirus status from the catalog of TCR beta chain sequences, a statistical classification framework was built. TCRdb's version of the immuneACCESS table is confined to in-frame rearrangements and falls short of the full clone set. An unresolved V gene accounts for under half of the shortfall where checked; the remainder is of unknown origin. For V, J and clone size, that table is used; D and trimming come from the DNA. The sample table lists roughly 220,000 clones, approximately 83% of them with a count of one. The ten largest clones add up to 11% to 15% of the sample. Of note for this clone: Its binding antigen is unknown. No base quality values were provided; no much bigger clone lies one nucleotide off.

From the cysteine up to the phenylalanine, the CDR3 has a length of 15 residues. The sequence is cut down to CDR3 DNA, 45 bases in frame from base 1. Looking up the germline V gene yields CDR1 SQVTM and CDR2 ANQGSEA. Ends trimmed: V by 6 bases, J by 4 bases; bases unmatched to a gene: 11. The donors were included in the validation cohort of approximately 120 subjects, a group kept apart from the roughly 610-subject first cohort. Study-level results and caveats: A few of the identified cytomegalovirus-associated TCR beta chains were confirmed in vitro to be specific for cytomegalovirus antigens. A later analysis lacked HLA typing for the validation cohort, so it scored co-occurrence in that cohort across all 120 or so repertoires. Most TCR sequences were observed very rarely across donors, whereas some public TCRs were present in many individuals. In a later analysis, TCRs clustered in the first cohort were found to also tend to co-occur in the approximately 120 validation repertoires, with over 90% of cluster scores above 0. In both the original and validation cohorts, the classifier was reported to diagnose cytomegalovirus status with high specificity and sensitivity. In the study, approximately 160 TCR beta chains were listed as associated with cytomegalovirus. The authors suggested that the approach could potentially be generalized to other disease states and immunological phenotypes.

The sample was PBMCs. The chain uses TRBV29-1 and TRBJ1-5, with 8 bases in between that match TRBD1. The receptor was derived from a woman aged 25 to 39 in good health and CMV-seropositive. CDR3 loop: CSVATGTGSNQPQHF. The sequenced DNA is TGCAGCGTCGCTACCGGGACAGGATCGAATCAGCCCCAGCATTTT. The reference TRBV29-1 and TRBJ1-5 proteins fill in what lies around the CDR3, so the full variable domain reads SAVISQKPSRDICQRGTSLTIQCQVDSQVTMMFWYRQQPGQSLTLIATANQGSEATYESGFVIDKFPISRPNLTFSTLTVSNMSPEDSSIYLCSVATGTGSNQPQHFGDGTRLSIL.